These T cell receptor beta chains were read from a single sample in a study of blood T cell repertoires in COVID-19. Assay: immunoSEQ multiplex PCR; the TCRdb copy retains only in-frame clones and omits some. The profile covers 350,000 to 450,000 clones, with 75% to 90% appearing a single time and 0.95% to 1.3% taken by the ten largest. Sample: PBMCs or T cells enriched from blood (not recorded which). All receptors come from a young man who had recovered from COVID-19. The CDR3 runs from the conserved cysteine through the conserved F or W. A D gene is named only where the DNA matches it firmly. Clone size is stated in some rows and not others, as once, few, many or a class when expanded.

clone size: NA
CDR3 length: 14
J gene: TRBJ2-7
D gene: TRBD1
V gene: TRBV19
CDR3 DNA: TGTGCCAGTAGTAAGGGACAGGGGGCCTACGAGCAGTACTTC
CDR3 protein: CASSKGQGAYEQYF

clone size: NA
CDR3 length: 15
J gene: TRBJ2-2
D gene: TRBD2
V gene: TRBV7-9
CDR3 DNA: TGTGCCAGCAGCTTACCTCTAGCGGTCACCGGGGAGCTGTTTTTT
CDR3 protein: CASSLPLAVTGELFF

clone size: once
CDR3 length: 15
J gene: TRBJ2-7
D gene: TRBD1
V gene: TRBV7-9
CDR3 DNA: TGTGCCAGCAGTTCCCCCGGGACAGGGGTCTACGAGCAGTACTTC
CDR3 protein: CASSSPGTGVYEQYF

clone size: NA
CDR3 length: 17
J gene: TRBJ2-2
D gene: TRBD1
V gene: TRBV6-4
CDR3 DNA: TGTGCCAGCAGTGACTGGGGACAGGGGGCCCACAGCGGGGAGCTGTTTTTT
CDR3 protein: CASSDWGQGAHSGELFF

clone size: NA
CDR3 length: 15
J gene: TRBJ2-7
D gene: TRBD1
V gene: TRBV3-1/TRBV3-2
CDR3 DNA: TGTGCCAGCAGCCCCGTGGGACAGGGCCCCTACGAGCAGTACTTC
CDR3 protein: CASSPVGQGPYEQYF

clone size: NA
CDR3 length: 13
J gene: TRBJ2-1
D gene: NA
V gene: TRBV28
CDR3 DNA: TGTGCCAGCAGGCGGTCCCCCAACAATGAGCAGTTCTTC
CDR3 protein: CASRRSPNNEQFF

clone size: NA
CDR3 length: 14
J gene: TRBJ2-1
D gene: TRBD2
V gene: TRBV6-5
CDR3 DNA: TGTGCCAGCAGGGAGGGACTAGGATACAATGAGCAGTTCTTC
CDR3 protein: CASREGLGYNEQFF

clone size: NA
CDR3 length: 15
J gene: TRBJ2-7
D gene: TRBD1
V gene: TRBV18
CDR3 DNA: TGTGCCAGCTCATCCGGACAGGGTGAAAGCTACGAGCAGTACTTC
CDR3 protein: CASSSGQGESYEQYF

clone size: NA
CDR3 length: 19
J gene: TRBJ1-5
D gene: NA
V gene: TRBV18
CDR3 DNA: TGTGCCAGCTCACCAGACAATCTTGGACATAGGGTAGGCAATCAGCCCCAGCATTTT
CDR3 protein: CASSPDNLGHRVGNQPQHF

clone size: once
CDR3 length: 15
J gene: TRBJ2-1
D gene: NA
V gene: TRBV7-2
CDR3 DNA: TGTGCCAGCAGCTTAGATCCAACCCCGGGCAATGAGCAGTTCTTC
CDR3 protein: CASSLDPTPGNEQFF

clone size: NA
CDR3 length: 15
J gene: TRBJ1-6
D gene: TRBD1
V gene: TRBV28
CDR3 DNA: TGTGCCAGCAGTTTCCGGGGAGCAGGGGGTTCACCCCTCCACTTT
CDR3 protein: CASSFRGAGGSPLHF

clone size: NA
CDR3 length: 12
J gene: TRBJ2-7
D gene: NA
V gene: TRBV3-1/TRBV3-2
CDR3 DNA: TGTGCCAGCAGCCAAGGTCTGTACGAGCAGTACTTC
CDR3 protein: CASSQGLYEQYF

clone size: NA
CDR3 length: 16
J gene: TRBJ2-1
D gene: TRBD1
V gene: TRBV27
CDR3 DNA: TGTGCCAGCAGTTTACACGCAGGGGGCTCCTACAATGAGCAGTTCTTC
CDR3 protein: CASSLHAGGSYNEQFF

clone size: NA
CDR3 length: 14
J gene: TRBJ2-7
D gene: NA
V gene: TRBV21-1
CDR3 DNA: TGTGCCAGCAGCCCCCGCGAAAATACCTACGAGCAGTACTTC
CDR3 protein: CASSPRENTYEQYF

clone size: NA
CDR3 length: 14
J gene: TRBJ2-3
D gene: NA
V gene: TRBV19
CDR3 DNA: TGTGCCAGTAGATCAGGGAAAGGTGGAGATACGCAGTATTTT
CDR3 protein: CASRSGKGGDTQYF

clone size: NA
CDR3 length: 13
J gene: TRBJ2-5
D gene: NA
V gene: TRBV5-1
CDR3 DNA: TGCGCCAGCAGCTTGGGACAGGAAGAGACCCAGTACTTC
CDR3 protein: CASSLGQEETQYF

clone size: NA
CDR3 length: 13
J gene: TRBJ2-7
D gene: TRBD1
V gene: TRBV12-3/TRBV12-4
CDR3 DNA: TGTGCCAGCAGTCCCGGGACAGAATACGAGCAGTACTTC
CDR3 protein: CASSPGTEYEQYF

clone size: NA
CDR3 length: 15
J gene: TRBJ2-1
D gene: TRBD2
V gene: TRBV30
CDR3 DNA: TGTGCTTTCCGGGGGAGCGGGATCTATACCAATGAGCAGTTCTTC
CDR3 protein: CAFRGSGIYTNEQFF

clone size: NA
CDR3 length: 17
J gene: TRBJ2-2
D gene: TRBD2
V gene: TRBV5-4
CDR3 DNA: TGTGCCAGCAGCTTAAGGACTAGCGGGGCGAACACCGGGGAGCTGTTTTTT
CDR3 protein: CASSLRTSGANTGELFF

clone size: NA
CDR3 length: 14
J gene: TRBJ2-7
D gene: NA
V gene: TRBV18
CDR3 DNA: TGTGCCAGCTCCCAGCCTGGGACAACTAATGAGCAGTACTTC
CDR3 protein: CASSQPGTTNEQYF

clone size: once
CDR3 length: 14
J gene: TRBJ2-1
D gene: TRBD1
V gene: TRBV6-5
CDR3 DNA: TGTGCCAGCAGTTACTCGGACAGGGGCGATGAGCAGTTCTTC
CDR3 protein: CASSYSDRGDEQFF

clone size: once
CDR3 length: 14
J gene: TRBJ2-7
D gene: NA
V gene: TRBV28
CDR3 DNA: TGTGCCAGCAGCGTCAGGCAGGCTTCAGACGAGCAGTACTTC
CDR3 protein: CASSVRQASDEQYF

clone size: few
CDR3 length: 13
J gene: TRBJ1-1
D gene: NA
V gene: TRBV12-3/TRBV12-4
CDR3 DNA: TGTGCCAGCAGTTTATGGGGGCAGATCGAAGCTTTCTTT
CDR3 protein: CASSLWGQIEAFF

clone size: NA
CDR3 length: 13
J gene: TRBJ1-2
D gene: NA
V gene: TRBV6-1
CDR3 DNA: TGTGCCAGCAGTGAAGGTGCCGGGTATGGCTACACCTTC
CDR3 protein: CASSEGAGYGYTF

clone size: NA
CDR3 length: 14
J gene: TRBJ1-4
D gene: NA
V gene: TRBV28
CDR3 DNA: TGTGCCAGCAGTGGCAGGGTATTAAATGAAAAACTGTTTTTT
CDR3 protein: CASSGRVLNEKLFF

clone size: few
CDR3 length: 15
J gene: TRBJ1-5
D gene: TRBD1
V gene: TRBV4-1
CDR3 DNA: TGCGCCAGCAGCCGCGGGACAGGGGAGGTTCAGCCCCAGCATTTT
CDR3 protein: CASSRGTGEVQPQHF

clone size: NA
CDR3 length: 14
J gene: TRBJ1-6
D gene: TRBD1
V gene: TRBV28
CDR3 DNA: TGTGCCAGCAGTTTGGGACAGGGGAATTCACCCCTCCACTTT
CDR3 protein: CASSLGQGNSPLHF

clone size: NA
CDR3 length: 15
J gene: TRBJ1-3
D gene: NA
V gene: TRBV5-4
CDR3 DNA: TGTGCCAGCAGCTTGTCAGAAACCTCTGGAAACACCATATATTTT
CDR3 protein: CASSLSETSGNTIYF